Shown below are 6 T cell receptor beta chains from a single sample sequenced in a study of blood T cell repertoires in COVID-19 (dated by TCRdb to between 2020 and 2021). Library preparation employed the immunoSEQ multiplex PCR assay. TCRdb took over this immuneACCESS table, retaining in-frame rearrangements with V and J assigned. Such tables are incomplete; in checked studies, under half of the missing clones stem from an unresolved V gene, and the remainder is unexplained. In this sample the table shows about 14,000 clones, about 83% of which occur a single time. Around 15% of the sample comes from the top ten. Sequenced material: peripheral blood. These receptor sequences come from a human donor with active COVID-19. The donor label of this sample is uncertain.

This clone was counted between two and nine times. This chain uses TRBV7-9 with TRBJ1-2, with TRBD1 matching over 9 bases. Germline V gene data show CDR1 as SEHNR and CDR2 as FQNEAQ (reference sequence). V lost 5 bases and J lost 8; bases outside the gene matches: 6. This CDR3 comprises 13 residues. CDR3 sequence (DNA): TGTGCCAGCAGCCGTTCGACAGGGGGAGGCTACACCTTC. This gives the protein CASSRSTGGGYTF.

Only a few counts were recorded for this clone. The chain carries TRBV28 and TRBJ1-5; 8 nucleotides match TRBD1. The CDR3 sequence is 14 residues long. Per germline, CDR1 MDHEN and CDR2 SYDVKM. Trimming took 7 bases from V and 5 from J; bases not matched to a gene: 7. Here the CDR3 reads CASTPGQGDQPQHF. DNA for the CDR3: TGTGCCAGCACTCCTGGACAGGGCGATCAGCCCCAGCATTTT. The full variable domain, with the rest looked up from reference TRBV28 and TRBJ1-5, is DVKVTQSSRYLVKRTGEKVFLECVQDMDHENMFWYRQDPGLGLRLIYFSYDVKMKEKGDIPEGYSVSREKKERFSLILESASTNQTSMYLCASTPGQGDQPQHFGDGTRLSIL.

CDR3 coding DNA: TGTGCCAGCAGCTCGACAGGGTTAAGTAACACTGAAGCTTTCTTT. This sequence encodes CASSSTGLSNTEAFF. The rearrangement links TRBV7-3 to TRBJ1-1; 7 nucleotides match TRBD1. V shed 4 bases and J 2 bases; nucleotides not matched to a gene: 7. Germline V gene data show CDR1 as SGHTA and CDR2 as FQGTGA. The CDR3 covers 15 residues. The whole variable domain, remainder taken from reference TRBV7-3 and TRBJ1-1, is GAGVSQTPSNKVTEKGKYVELRCDPISGHTALYWYRQSLGQGPEFLIYFQGTGAADDSGLPNDRFFAVRPEGSVSTLKIQRTERGDSAVYLCASSSTGLSNTEAFFGQGTRLTVV.

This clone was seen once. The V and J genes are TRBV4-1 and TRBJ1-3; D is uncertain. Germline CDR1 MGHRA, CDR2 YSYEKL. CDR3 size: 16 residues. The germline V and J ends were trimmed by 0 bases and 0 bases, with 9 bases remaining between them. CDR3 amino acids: CASSQDVAYSGNTIYF. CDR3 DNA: TGCGCCAGCAGCCAAGACGTAGCCTACTCTGGAAACACCATATATTTT.

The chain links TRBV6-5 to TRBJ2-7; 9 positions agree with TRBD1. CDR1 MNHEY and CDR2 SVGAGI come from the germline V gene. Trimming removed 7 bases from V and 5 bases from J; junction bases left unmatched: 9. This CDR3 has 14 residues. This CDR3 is CASTSGTGHDEQYF. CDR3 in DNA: TGTGCCAGCACCTCCGGGACAGGGCACGACGAGCAGTACTTC.

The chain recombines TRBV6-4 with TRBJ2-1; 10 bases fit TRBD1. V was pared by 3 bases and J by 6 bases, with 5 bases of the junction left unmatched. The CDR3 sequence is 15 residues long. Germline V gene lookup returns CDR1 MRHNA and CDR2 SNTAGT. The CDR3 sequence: CASSERQGAANEQFF. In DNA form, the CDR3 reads TGTGCCAGCAGTGAGAGACAGGGGGCCGCCAATGAGCAGTTCTTC.